This T cell receptor (beta chain) was captured in a study of shared clonotypes between healthy human individuals (dated by TCRdb to about 2020). Study-wide context: A few men and two women, aged 18 to 49 years, made up the cohort. Per donor, three plates each were used for CD4 naive and CD4 memory, two for CD8 naive, and one for CD8 memory. Blood TCR repertoires of five healthy adults were deeply sequenced to estimate repertoire size and the extent of clonotype sharing between individuals. To increase sequencing depth and limit assay-specific biases, TCR repertoire library preparation and sequencing were carried out by different laboratories using diverse techniques. Each donor's leukapheresis produced roughly between roughly 0.85 and 10 billion PBMCs. Points the paper makes about the study in general: Because the study included only a small number of donors, the genetic and exposure-history diversity represented was limited. Pairwise subsampling led to the expectation that sequencing depth would affect the degree of clonotype sharing among donors. Naive subsets generally had larger estimated clonotype richness than memory subsets did. Incomplete sequencing was indicated by rarefaction of sorted-subset datasets, despite the large sequencing depth. Sampling was restricted to blood, and TCR repertoires in tissues likely differ from the TCR repertoires found in blood. Compared with non-shared clonotypes, the clonotypes found in all four sorted-subset donors had higher generation probabilities. Sharing across a few donors was observed for about 5% of naive CD4, about 4% of naive CD8, over 2% of memory CD4, and around 0.42% of memory CD8 clonotypes.

CDR1 and CDR2 were assigned from the germline V gene as SGHRS and YFSETQ. Trimming leaves V shorter by 4 bases and J shorter by 1 base, with the junction holding 7 bases beyond the gene matches. The CDR3, cysteine through phenylalanine, is 17 amino acids long. Just CDR3 DNA is preserved here, 51 bases in frame from base 1. The donors were healthy, HIV-negative adults who had no recently reported acute infections or vaccinations. Every donor was a Caucasian adult residing in Nashville, Tennessee, USA. CD4+ T cells were enriched through magnetic negative selection, after which naive cells were positively selected on CD45RA and the remaining negative fraction served as the memory subset. After blood collection by leukapheresis, PBMCs were isolated using Ficoll-Histopaque density gradient centrifugation and then cryopreserved in the vapor phase of liquid nitrogen. Purity and quantity of every magnetically sorted T cell population were checked by analytical flow cytometry. Genomic DNA was isolated from each sorted fraction and quantified by UV absorbance on a Nanodrop 2000c.

Using the deep immunoSEQ assay, multiplex PCR amplified TCR CDR3 regions from genomic DNA. Extracted genomic DNA from each cell subset was distributed evenly across all wells of several immunoSEQ 96-well plates, and each plate was treated as a replicate. For sorted subsets, around 200 ng genomic DNA, equal to some 30,000 T cell genomes, was loaded into each replicate PCR. The purified libraries were quantified using a Qubit 3.0 fluorometer, sized with a Bioanalyzer 2100, and then quantified again using the KAPA Library Quantification kit. Every immunoSEQ 96-well plate was sequenced on a dedicated single-read 150-cycle Illumina NextSeq 550 flow cell. In the original analysis: The immunoSEQ output contained only junctional sequences without quality scores, so filtering could not match that applied to full-length reads. Sequences were annotated with PyIR, a Python wrapper for IgBLAST v1.9, and V/J genes and CDR3 were assigned using IMGT germline references. Any read was removed if the V/J assignment was weak (E-value above 1e-6), the CDR3 was missing, or the read contained stop codons, out-of-frame junctions, or ambiguous translated residues. V3J clonotypes were defined as sequences sharing the same inferred V gene, J gene, and CDR3 amino acid sequence. To compute the percentage overlap between repertoires, the number of shared unique clonotypes was divided by the size of the smaller repertoire. Repertoire richness was assessed with RTK rarefaction, the Chao1 estimator, and Recon v2.1 estimates of unobserved clonotypes. For all TCRbeta clonotypes obtained by the gDNA method from a few donors, generation probabilities were computed with OLGA. The table was pulled from immuneACCESS by TCRdb, which kept in-frame rearrangements only. Such tables lose some clones; where checked, under half of the loss comes from unresolved V genes, and the rest has no known cause. The V and J calls and the clone size are those of that table, but D and trimming were determined from the DNA. Recorded for this sample are over a million clones; approximately 97% of them occurred a single time. The top ten hold approximately 1.2% of the sample.

A note on this clone: Which antigen it targets is not known. Base-call qualities are not available, and no considerably larger clone is one nucleotide away.

The chain is made from TRBV5-1 and TRBJ2-3, with 12 bases aligning to TRBD2. Sequenced material: naive CD4+ T cells sorted from blood. The cell subset or site label, as the study defines it: CD45RA+ positively selected. This clonotype originated in a man aged 25 to 45 in good health. The nucleotide sequence reads as follows: TGCGCCAGCAGCACCCGACTAGCGGGAGTGCGCACAGATACGCAGTATTTT. This sequence encodes CASSTRLAGVRTDTQYF. The reference TRBV5-1 and TRBJ2-3 proteins fill in what lies around the CDR3, so the full variable domain reads KAGVTQTPRYLIKTRGQQVTLSCSPISGHRSVSWYQQTPGQGLQFLFEYFSETQRNKGNFPGRFSGRQFSNSRSEMNVSTLELGDSALYLCASSTRLAGVRTDTQYFGPGTRLTVL.